Listed here is a single TCR beta chain. Its antigen is still unknown. The sample originates from a study of cytomegalovirus exposure and HLA in healthy donors. The PCR contained 60 Vbeta and 13 Jbeta primers. TCRdb keeps only in-frame clones here, not all; method: immunoSEQ multiplex PCR. The data show under 200,000 clones, with around 72% seen just once and over 2.5% held by the top ten. Germline assignment: CDR1 MNHEY and CDR2 SMNVEV (reference sequence). Trimming shortened V by 7 bases and J by 0 bases, and 15 bases separated the two germline ends. This CDR3 is 16 amino acids long. The study, taken as a whole, reports: Common viral pathogens seemed, in a later analysis, to connect with several of the most significant clusters. Later on, analysis showed that most CMV-associated TCR beta chains appeared to be HLA-restricted.

This clonotype was sampled from a female donor in good health and CMV-seronegative. Sequencing used PBMCs. The chain carries TRBV27 and TRBJ1-4; TRBD1 is a possible D gene (6 bases). DNA of the CDR3: TGTGCCAGCAAGCGAACTTCAGGGGCAACTAATGAAAAACTGTTTTTT. As protein: CASKRTSGATNEKLFF.